The T cell receptor (beta chain) described here comes from a study of cytomegalovirus exposure and HLA in healthy donors. The table came from immunoSEQ multiplex PCR; TCRdb's copy has only in-frame clones and leaves some out. The repertoire has more than 110,000 clones, about 94% of them found once; the top ten carry about 2%. Concerning this clone itself: The antigen is undetermined.

Overall study findings and caveats: The authors confirmed in vitro that a few CMV-associated chains were specific for CMV antigens.

Germline-derived CDR1 and CDR2 are MGHDK and SYGVNS. V lost 3 bases, J lost 5 bases, and 10 bases lay in between. CDR3 length: 13 amino acids. The chain combines TRBV25-1 with TRBJ1-1, with D possibly being TRBD1 (6 bases). This TCR was sampled from a young man in good health and CMV-seropositive. The sequenced sample consisted of PBMCs. CDR3 residues: CASSDSTGTEAFF. CDR3 nucleotides: TGTGCCAGCAGTGACTCGACAGGAACTGAAGCTTTCTTT.